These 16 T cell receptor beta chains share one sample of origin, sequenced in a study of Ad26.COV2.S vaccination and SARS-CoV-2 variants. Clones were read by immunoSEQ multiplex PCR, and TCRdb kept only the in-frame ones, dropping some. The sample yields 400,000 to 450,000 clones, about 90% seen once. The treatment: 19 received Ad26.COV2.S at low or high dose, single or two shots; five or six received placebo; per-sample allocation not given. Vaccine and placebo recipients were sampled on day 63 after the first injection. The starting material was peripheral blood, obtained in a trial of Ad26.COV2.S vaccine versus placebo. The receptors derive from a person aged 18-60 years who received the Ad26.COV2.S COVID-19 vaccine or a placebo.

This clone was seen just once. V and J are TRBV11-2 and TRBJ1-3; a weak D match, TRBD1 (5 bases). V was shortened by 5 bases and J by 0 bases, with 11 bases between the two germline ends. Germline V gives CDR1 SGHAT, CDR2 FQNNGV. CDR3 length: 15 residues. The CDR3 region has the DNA TGTGCCAGCAGCGCCCGTGGGGCCTCTGGAAACACCATATATTTT. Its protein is CASSARGASGNTIYF.

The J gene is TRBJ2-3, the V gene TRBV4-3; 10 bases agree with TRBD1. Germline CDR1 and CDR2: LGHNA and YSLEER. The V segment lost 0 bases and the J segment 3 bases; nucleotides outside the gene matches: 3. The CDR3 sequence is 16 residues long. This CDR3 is CASSQDDRGRTDTQYF. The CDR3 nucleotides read TGCGCCAGCAGCCAAGACGACAGGGGGCGGACAGATACGCAGTATTTT.

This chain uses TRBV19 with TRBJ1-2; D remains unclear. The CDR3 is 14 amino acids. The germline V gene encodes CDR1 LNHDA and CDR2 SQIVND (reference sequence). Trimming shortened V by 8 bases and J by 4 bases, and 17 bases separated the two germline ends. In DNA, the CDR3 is TGTGCCAGTTCGCCCGCTCGAGAGACCTATGGCTACACCTTC. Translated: CASSPARETYGYTF.

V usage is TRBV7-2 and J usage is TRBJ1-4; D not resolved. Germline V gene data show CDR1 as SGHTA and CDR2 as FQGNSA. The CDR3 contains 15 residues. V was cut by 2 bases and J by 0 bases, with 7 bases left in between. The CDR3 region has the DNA TGTGCCAGCAGCTTAAATGCAGCAACTAATGAAAAACTGTTTTTT. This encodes CASSLNAATNEKLFF. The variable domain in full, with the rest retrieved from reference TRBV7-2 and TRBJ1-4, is GAGVSQSPSNKVTEKGKDVELRCDPISGHTALYWYRQSLGQGLEFLIYFQGNSAPDKSGLPSDRFSAERTGGSVSTLTIQRTQQEDSAVYLCASSLNAATNEKLFFGSGTQLSVL.

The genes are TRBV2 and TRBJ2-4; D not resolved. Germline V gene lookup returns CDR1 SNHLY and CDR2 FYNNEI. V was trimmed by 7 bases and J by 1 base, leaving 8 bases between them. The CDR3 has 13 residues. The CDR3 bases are TGTGCCAGCAAAAGCGAGGCCAAAAACATTCAGTACTTC. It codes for CASKSEAKNIQYF.

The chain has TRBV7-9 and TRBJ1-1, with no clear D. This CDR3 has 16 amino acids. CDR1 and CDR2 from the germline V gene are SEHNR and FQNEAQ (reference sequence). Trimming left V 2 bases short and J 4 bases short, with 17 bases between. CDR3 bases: TGTGCCAGCAGCTTATTCCCGCGGGGTGGGCTCACTGAAGCTTTCTTT. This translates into CASSLFPRGGLTEAFF.

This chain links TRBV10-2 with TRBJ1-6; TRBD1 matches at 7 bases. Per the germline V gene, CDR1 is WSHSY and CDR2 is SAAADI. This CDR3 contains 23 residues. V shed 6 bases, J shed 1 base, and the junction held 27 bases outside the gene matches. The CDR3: CASSVGQTPRLGKGVSYNSPLHF. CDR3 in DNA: TGCGCCAGCAGCGTGGGACAGACTCCGAGGCTGGGTAAGGGGGTGTCCTATAATTCACCCCTCCACTTT.

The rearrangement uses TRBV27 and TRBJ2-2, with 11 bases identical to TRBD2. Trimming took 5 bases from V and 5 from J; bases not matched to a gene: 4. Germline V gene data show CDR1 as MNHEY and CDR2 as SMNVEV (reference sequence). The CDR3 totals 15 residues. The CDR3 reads CASSPWTSGTGELFF. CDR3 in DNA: TGTGCCAGCAGTCCATGGACTAGCGGGACCGGGGAGCTGTTTTTT.

CDR3 bases: TGTGCCAGTACTATCCTTGGTGTTAGCAATCAGCCCCAGCATTTT. Protein: CASTILGVSNQPQHF. The chain uses TRBV19 and TRBJ1-5, with D unresolved. Per germline, CDR1 LNHDA and CDR2 SQIVND (reference sequence). The ends were cut back, 7 bases at V and 0 bases at J, with 13 bases in the middle. The CDR3 contains 15 residues.

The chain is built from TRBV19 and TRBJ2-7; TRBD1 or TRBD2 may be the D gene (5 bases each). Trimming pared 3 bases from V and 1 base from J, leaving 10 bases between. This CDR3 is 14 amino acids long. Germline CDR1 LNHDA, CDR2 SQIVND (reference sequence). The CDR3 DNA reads TGTGCCAGTAGTATTTCTGAGGGGTCCTACGAGCAGTACTTC. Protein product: CASSISEGSYEQYF.

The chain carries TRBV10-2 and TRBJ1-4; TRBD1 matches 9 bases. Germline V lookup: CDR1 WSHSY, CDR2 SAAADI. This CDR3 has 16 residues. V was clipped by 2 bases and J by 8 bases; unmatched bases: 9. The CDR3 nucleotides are TGCGCCAGCAGTGAGCCTCCGGGACAGGGAAGAGAAAAACTGTTTTTT. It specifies CASSEPPGQGREKLFF.

As DNA, the CDR3 is TGTGCCAGCAGTGATCAACAGGGAACCCAGCATTTT. This codes for CASSDQQGTQHF. The gene calls are TRBV6-1 and TRBJ1-5, with TRBD1 as a possible D gene (6 bases). Per germline, CDR1 MNHNS and CDR2 SASEGT. The CDR3 runs 12 residues. Trimming removed 3 bases from V and 11 bases from J, with 11 bases in between.

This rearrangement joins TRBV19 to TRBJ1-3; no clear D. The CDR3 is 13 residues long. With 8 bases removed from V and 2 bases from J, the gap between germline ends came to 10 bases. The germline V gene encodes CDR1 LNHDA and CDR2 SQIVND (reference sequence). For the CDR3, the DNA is TGTGCCAGTCATCAAGGAACTGGAAACACCATATATTTT. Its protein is CASHQGTGNTIYF.

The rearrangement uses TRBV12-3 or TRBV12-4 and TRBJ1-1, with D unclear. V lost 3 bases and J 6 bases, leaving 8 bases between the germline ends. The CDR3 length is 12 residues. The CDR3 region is CASSFVEAEAFF. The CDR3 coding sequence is TGTGCCAGCAGTTTCGTTGAAGCTGAAGCTTTCTTT.

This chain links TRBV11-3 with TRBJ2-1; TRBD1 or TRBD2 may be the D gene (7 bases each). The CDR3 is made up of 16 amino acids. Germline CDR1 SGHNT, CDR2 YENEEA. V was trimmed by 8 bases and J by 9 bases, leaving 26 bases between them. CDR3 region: CASSTRGEVNRGEQFF. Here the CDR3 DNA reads TGTGCCAGCTCTACCCGGGGGGAAGTGAACAGGGGTGAGCAGTTCTTC. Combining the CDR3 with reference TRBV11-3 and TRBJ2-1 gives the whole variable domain EAGVVQSPRYKIIEKKQPVAFWCNPISGHNTLYWYLQNLGQGPELLIRYENEEAVDDSQLPKDRFSAERLKGVDSTLKIQPAELGDSAVYLCASSTRGEVNRGEQFFGPGTRLTVL.

CDR3 DNA: TGCGCCAGCAGCCAAGACCGAGGGGTCACTGAAGCTTTCTTT. Residues: CASSQDRGVTEAFF. The V and J genes are TRBV4-3 and TRBJ1-1; weak D call: TRBD1 (5 bases). Between the trimmed V and J ends, which lost 0 bases and 4 bases, there was a span of 9 bases. CDR1 and CDR2 (germline): LGHNA, YSLEER. The CDR3 has 14 amino acids.